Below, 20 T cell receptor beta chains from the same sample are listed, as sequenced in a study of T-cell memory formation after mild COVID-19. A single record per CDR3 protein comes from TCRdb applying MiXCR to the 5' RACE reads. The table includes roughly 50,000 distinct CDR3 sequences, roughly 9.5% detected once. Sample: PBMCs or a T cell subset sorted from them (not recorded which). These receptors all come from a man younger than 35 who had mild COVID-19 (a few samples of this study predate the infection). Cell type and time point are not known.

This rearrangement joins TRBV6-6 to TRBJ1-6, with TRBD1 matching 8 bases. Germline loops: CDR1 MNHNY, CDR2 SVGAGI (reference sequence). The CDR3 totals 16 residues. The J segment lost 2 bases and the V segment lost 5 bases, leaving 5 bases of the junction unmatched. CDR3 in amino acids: CASSKQGGAYNSPLHF. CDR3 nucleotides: TGTGCCAGCAGTAAACAGGGGGGTGCCTATAATTCACCCCTCCACTTT.

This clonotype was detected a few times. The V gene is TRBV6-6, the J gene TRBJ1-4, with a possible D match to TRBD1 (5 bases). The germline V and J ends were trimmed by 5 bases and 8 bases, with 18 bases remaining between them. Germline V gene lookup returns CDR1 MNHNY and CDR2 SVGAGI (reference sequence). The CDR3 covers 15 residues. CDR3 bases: TGTGCCAGCAGTGTTACGTCCGGGAGGGACGAAAAACTGTTTTTT. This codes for CASSVTSGRDEKLFF.

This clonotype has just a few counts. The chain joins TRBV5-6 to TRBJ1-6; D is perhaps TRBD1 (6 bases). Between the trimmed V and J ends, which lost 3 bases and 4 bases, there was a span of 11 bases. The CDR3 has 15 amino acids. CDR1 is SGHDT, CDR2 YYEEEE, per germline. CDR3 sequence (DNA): TGTGCCAGCAGCTCCTACGGACAGTATAATTCACCCCTCCACTTT. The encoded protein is CASSSYGQYNSPLHF.

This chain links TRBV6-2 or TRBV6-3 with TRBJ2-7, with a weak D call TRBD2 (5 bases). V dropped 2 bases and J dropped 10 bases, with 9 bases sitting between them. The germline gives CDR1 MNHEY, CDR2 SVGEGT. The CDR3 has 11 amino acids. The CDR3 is CASSYGRDQYF. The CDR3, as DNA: TGTGCCAGCAGTTACGGCCGGGATCAGTACTTC.

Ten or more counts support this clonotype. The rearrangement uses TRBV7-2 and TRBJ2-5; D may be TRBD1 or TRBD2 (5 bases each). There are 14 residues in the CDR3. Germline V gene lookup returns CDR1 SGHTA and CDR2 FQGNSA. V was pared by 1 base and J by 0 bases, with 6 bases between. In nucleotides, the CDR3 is TGTGCCAGCAGCTTAGGGGGGTACCAAGAGACCCAGTACTTC. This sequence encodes CASSLGGYQETQYF. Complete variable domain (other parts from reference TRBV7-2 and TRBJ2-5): GAGVSQSPSNKVTEKGKDVELRCDPISGHTALYWYRQSLGQGLEFLIYFQGNSAPDKSGLPSDRFSAERTGGSVSTLTIQRTQQEDSAVYLCASSLGGYQETQYFGPGTRLLVL.

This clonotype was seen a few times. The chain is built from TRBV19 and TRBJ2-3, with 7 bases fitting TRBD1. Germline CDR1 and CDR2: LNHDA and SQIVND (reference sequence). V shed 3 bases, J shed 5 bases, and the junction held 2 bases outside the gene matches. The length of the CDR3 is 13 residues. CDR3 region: CASSMTGQDTQYF. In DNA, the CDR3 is TGTGCCAGTAGTATGACAGGGCAAGATACGCAGTATTTT.

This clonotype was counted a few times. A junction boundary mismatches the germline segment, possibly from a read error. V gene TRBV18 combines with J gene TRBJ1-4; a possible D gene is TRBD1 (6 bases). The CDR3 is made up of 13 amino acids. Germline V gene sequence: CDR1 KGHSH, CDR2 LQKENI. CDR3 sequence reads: CASSPQGFEKLFF. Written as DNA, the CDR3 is TGTGCCAGCTCTCCACAGGGATTTGAAAAACTGTTTTTT.

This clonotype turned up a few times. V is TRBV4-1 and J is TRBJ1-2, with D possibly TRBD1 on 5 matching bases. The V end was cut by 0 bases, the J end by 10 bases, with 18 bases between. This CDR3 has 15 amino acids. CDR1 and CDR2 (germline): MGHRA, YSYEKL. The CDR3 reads CASSQDSRAGRAYTF. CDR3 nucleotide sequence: TGCGCCAGCAGCCAAGATTCCAGGGCGGGAAGGGCCTACACCTTC.

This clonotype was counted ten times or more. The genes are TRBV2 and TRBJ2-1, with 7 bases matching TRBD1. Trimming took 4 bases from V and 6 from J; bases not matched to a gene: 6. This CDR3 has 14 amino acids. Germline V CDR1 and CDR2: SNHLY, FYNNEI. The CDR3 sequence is CASSASTGTNEQFF. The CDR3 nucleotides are TGTGCCAGCAGTGCGTCGACAGGGACCAATGAGCAGTTCTTC.

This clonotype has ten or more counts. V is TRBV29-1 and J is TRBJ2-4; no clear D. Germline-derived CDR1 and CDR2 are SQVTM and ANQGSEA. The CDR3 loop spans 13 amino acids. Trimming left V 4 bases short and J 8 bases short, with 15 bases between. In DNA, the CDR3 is TGCAGCGTTGTCGGTCTATCGCCGCACATTCAGTACTTC. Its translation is CSVVGLSPHIQYF.

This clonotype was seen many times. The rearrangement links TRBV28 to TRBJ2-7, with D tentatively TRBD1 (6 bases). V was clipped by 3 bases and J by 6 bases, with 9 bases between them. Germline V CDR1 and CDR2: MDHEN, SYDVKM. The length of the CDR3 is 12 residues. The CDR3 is CASSLAGVEQYV. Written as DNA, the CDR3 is TGTGCCAGCAGTTTGGCAGGGGTCGAGCAGTACGTC.

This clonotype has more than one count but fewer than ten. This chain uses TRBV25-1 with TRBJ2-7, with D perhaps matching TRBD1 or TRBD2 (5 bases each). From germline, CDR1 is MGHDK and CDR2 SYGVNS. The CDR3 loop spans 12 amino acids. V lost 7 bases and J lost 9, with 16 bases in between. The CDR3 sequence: CASTEAGRAQYF. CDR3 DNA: TGTGCCAGCACCGAGGCAGGGCGGGCGCAGTACTTC.

CDR3 sequence: CASSLAARNQPQHF. The CDR3 DNA sequence: TGTGCCAGCAGCTTAGCAGCGCGAAATCAGCCCCAGCATTTT. The chain carries TRBV7-2 and TRBJ1-5; D is undetermined. Trimming left V 0 bases short and J 4 bases short, with 7 bases between. Germline V lookup: CDR1 SGHTA, CDR2 FQGNSA. This CDR3 spans 14 amino acids.

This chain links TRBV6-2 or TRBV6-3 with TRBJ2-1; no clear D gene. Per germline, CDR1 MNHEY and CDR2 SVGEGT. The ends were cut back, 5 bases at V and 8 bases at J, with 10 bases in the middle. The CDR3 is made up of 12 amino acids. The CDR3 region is CASSDPVDEQFF. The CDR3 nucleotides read TGTGCCAGCAGTGATCCGGTGGATGAGCAGTTCTTC.

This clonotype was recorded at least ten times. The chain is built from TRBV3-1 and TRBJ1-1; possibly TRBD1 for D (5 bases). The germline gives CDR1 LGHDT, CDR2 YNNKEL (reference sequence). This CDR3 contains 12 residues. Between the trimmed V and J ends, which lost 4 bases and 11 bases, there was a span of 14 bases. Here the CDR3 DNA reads TGTGCCAGCAGCCCCCGGGGCAGGAGGGCTTTCTTT. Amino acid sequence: CASSPRGRRAFF.

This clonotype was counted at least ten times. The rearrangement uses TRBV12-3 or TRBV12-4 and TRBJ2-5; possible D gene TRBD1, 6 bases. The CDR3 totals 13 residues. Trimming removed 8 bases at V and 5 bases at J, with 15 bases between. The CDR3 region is CASSVRGGETQYF. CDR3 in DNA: TGTGCCAGCTCCGTCAGGGGCGGGGAGACCCAGTACTTC.

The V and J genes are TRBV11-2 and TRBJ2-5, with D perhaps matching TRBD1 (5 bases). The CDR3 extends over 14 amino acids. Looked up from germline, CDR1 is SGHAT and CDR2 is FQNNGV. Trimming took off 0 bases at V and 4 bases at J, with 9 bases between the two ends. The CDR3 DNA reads TGTGCCAGCAGCTTAGAAAGGCAGGGAGAGACCCAGTACTTC. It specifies CASSLERQGETQYF. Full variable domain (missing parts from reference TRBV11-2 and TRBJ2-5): EAGVAQSPRYKIIEKRQSVAFWCNPISGHATLYWYQQILGQGPKLLIQFQNNGVVDDSQLPKDRFSAERLKGVDSTLKIQPAKLEDSAVYLCASSLERQGETQYFGPGTRLLVL.

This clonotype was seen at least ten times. The DNA for the CDR3 is TGTGCCAGCAGCTCCGATCCGGGGGCGCTTGGAAGGAATCAGCCCCAGCATTTT. Amino acid sequence: CASSSDPGALGRNQPQHF. The rearrangement uses TRBV7-9 and TRBJ1-5, with a possible D match to TRBD1 (6 bases). The germline CDR1 and CDR2 sequences are SEHNR and FQNEAQ (reference sequence). This CDR3 is built from 18 residues. V lost 4 bases and J 4 bases, leaving 23 bases between the germline ends.

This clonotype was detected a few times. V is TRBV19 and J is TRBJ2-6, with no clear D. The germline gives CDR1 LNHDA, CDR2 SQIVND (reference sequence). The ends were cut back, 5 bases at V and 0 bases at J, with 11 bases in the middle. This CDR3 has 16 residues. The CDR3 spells CASSGTPSSGANVLTF. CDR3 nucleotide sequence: TGTGCCAGTAGTGGAACACCCAGCTCTGGGGCCAACGTCCTGACTTTC.

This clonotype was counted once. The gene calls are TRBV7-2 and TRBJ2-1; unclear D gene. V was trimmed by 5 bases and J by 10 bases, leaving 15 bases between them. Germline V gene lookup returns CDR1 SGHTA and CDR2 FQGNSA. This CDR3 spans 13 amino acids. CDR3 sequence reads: CASSISRVGEQFF. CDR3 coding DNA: TGTGCCAGCAGCATATCACGTGTCGGGGAGCAGTTCTTC.